This passage covers 27 T cell receptor beta chains from one sample sequenced in a study of blood T cell repertoires in COVID-19. Profiling relied on immunoSEQ multiplex PCR, and the TCRdb table lists in-frame clones only, not all of them. The table has roughly 230,000 clones, 80% to 85% seen once; the top ten hold under 5%. The specimen was peripheral blood. Every receptor here comes from a man aged 45-65 years with active or convalescent COVID-19.

The chain couples TRBV5-1 to TRBJ1-2; TRBD1 is a possible D gene (5 bases). V dropped 4 bases and J dropped 8 bases, with 21 bases sitting between them. In germline, CDR1 is SGHRS, CDR2 YFSETQ. This CDR3 has 15 residues. For the CDR3, the DNA is TGCGCCAGCAGCCCTCCCGGGAGGCCCGGGGACGGCTACACCTTC. Residues: CASSPPGRPGDGYTF.

The CDR3 DNA sequence: TGTGCCAGCAGCCCTCGGTTCAGCGACTCTGGAAACACCATATATTTT. Translated: CASSPRFSDSGNTIYF. The chain joins TRBV5-8 to TRBJ1-3, with D unclear. From germline, CDR1 is SGHTS and CDR2 YDEGEE. The CDR3 is 16 amino acids. With 4 bases removed from V and 0 bases from J, the gap between germline ends came to 14 bases. Looking up the rest from reference TRBV5-8 and TRBJ1-3 gives the full variable domain: EAGVTQSPTHLIKTRGQQATLRCSPISGHTSVYWYQQALGLGLQFLLWYDEGEERNRGNFPPRFSGRQFPNYSSELNVNALELEDSALYLCASSPRFSDSGNTIYFGEGSWLTVV.

V is TRBV29-1 and J is TRBJ2-2; TRBD2 agrees at 13 bases. From germline, CDR1 is SQVTM and CDR2 ANQGSEA. Germline trimming cut 6 bases from V and 4 bases from J; bases unmatched to any gene: 11. This CDR3 spans 17 amino acids. For the CDR3, the DNA is TGCAGCGTAGCCGGACTAGCGGGGGCCTTGAGCACCGGGGAGCTGTTTTTT. This codes for CSVAGLAGALSTGELFF.

The rearrangement uses TRBV29-1 and TRBJ1-4; 7 bases line up with TRBD1. This CDR3 region has 12 residues. After removal of 6 bases from V and 7 bases from J, the junction contained 5 bases not matched to a gene. The germline V gene has CDR1 SQVTM and CDR2 ANQGSEA. Here the CDR3 reads CSVGQAREKLFF. CDR3 nucleotides: TGCAGCGTCGGACAGGCGCGTGAAAAACTGTTTTTT.

This clone was detected a few times. V gene TRBV12-2 combines with J gene TRBJ2-5; TRBD2, as called in the table, went unchecked against the DNA. TRBV12-2 is noted as a pseudogene. This CDR3 is 15 amino acids long. CDR3 in DNA: TGTGCAAGTCGCTTAGACCCCTGCCGGGGAGAGACCCAGTACTTC. It codes for CASRLDPCRGETQYF.

J is TRBJ2-2 and V is TRBV5-1; TRBD2 aligns across 10 bases. The germline V gene encodes CDR1 SGHRS and CDR2 YFSETQ. With 1 base clipped from V and 0 bases from J, the junction kept 0 bases outside the gene matches. The CDR3 runs to 16 residues. The CDR3 spells CASSLTSGANTGELFF. In DNA, the CDR3 is TGCGCCAGCAGCTTGACTAGCGGGGCGAACACCGGGGAGCTGTTTTTT.

This chain uses TRBV19 with TRBJ2-1, with 7 positions matching TRBD2. With 2 bases clipped from V and 7 bases from J, the junction kept 8 bases outside the gene matches. Germline V CDR1 and CDR2: LNHDA, SQIVND (reference sequence). The length of the CDR3 is 15 residues. The CDR3 bases are TGTGCCAGTAGTATAAATCGGGAGGCGGGGAATGAGCAGTTCTTC. Translation gives CASSINREAGNEQFF. The full variable domain, completed using reference TRBV19 and TRBJ2-1, is DGGITQSPKYLFRKEGQNVTLSCEQNLNHDAMYWYRQDPGQGLRLIYYSQIVNDFQKGDIAEGYSVSREKKESFPLTVTSAQKNPTAFYLCASSINREAGNEQFFGPGTRLTVL.

This clone was observed once. CDR3 region: CASSGFRVSGGTGELFF. The CDR3 DNA follows: TGTGCCAGTAGTGGATTTAGGGTGTCAGGGGGCACCGGGGAGCTGTTTTTT. This rearrangement joins TRBV19 to TRBJ2-2; 7 positions match TRBD1. Germline V gives CDR1 LNHDA, CDR2 SQIVND (reference sequence). V lost 5 bases, J lost 4 bases, and 13 bases stayed unmatched. The CDR3 contains 17 residues.

V usage is TRBV7-7 and J usage is TRBJ1-1; 7 nucleotides match TRBD1. Losses at the gene ends were 1 base for V and 4 bases for J; bases not matched to a gene: 0. The CDR3 sequence is 13 residues long. Germline-derived CDR1 and CDR2 are SSHAT and FNYEAQ (reference sequence). DNA for the CDR3: TGTGCCAGCAGCTTAGGACAGGGCACTGAAGCTTTCTTT. Translation gives CASSLGQGTEAFF. Complete variable domain (other parts from reference TRBV7-7 and TRBJ1-1): GAGVSQSPRYKVTKRGQDVTLRCDPISSHATLYWYQQALGQGPEFLTYFNYEAQPDKSGLPSDRFSAERPEGSISTLTIQRTEQRDSAMYRCASSLGQGTEAFFGQGTRLTVV.

The chain is built from TRBV18 and TRBJ2-2, with a weak D call TRBD1 (6 bases). V dropped 1 base and J dropped 1 base, with 10 bases sitting between them. The CDR3 extends over 16 amino acids. The V gene's germline CDR1 is KGHSH and CDR2 LQKENI. The CDR3 is CASSPRRTENTGELFF. CDR3 in DNA: TGTGCCAGCTCACCACGGCGGACAGAGAACACCGGGGAGCTGTTTTTT.

The CDR3 protein is CASSSPGTGVGQPQHF. CDR3 nucleotides: TGTGCCAGCAGTTCCCCGGGGACAGGGGTCGGTCAGCCCCAGCATTTT. The V call is TRBV28, the J call TRBJ1-5; TRBD1 matches 10 bases. Trimming cost V 4 bases and J 6 bases; bases outside gene matches: 9. Looked up from germline, CDR1 is MDHEN and CDR2 is SYDVKM. The CDR3 is 16 residues long.

Concerning this clone itself: One end of the junction is discordant with germline, which a read error may explain. V is TRBV7-8 and J is TRBJ2-1; D is undetermined. The CDR3 totals 13 residues. The germline V gene has CDR1 SGHVS and CDR2 FQNEAQ. Written as DNA, the CDR3 is TGTGCCAGCAGCTTAAATACGAACAATGGGCAGTTCTTC. Translated, it gives CASSLNTNNGQFF.

The rearrangement links TRBV3-1 (or the pseudogene TRBV3-2) to TRBJ2-2, with no clear D. The CDR3 consists of 15 residues. The V gene's germline CDR1 is LGHDT and CDR2 YNNKEL (reference sequence). V lost 4 bases and J 7 bases, leaving 16 bases between the germline ends. DNA for the CDR3: TGTGCCAGCAGCCCCACCTTGGTGCGAGTCGGGGAGCTGTTTTTT. Its protein product is CASSPTLVRVGELFF.

This chain uses TRBV27 with TRBJ2-5; 11 bases are shared with TRBD2. The V gene's germline CDR1 is MNHEY and CDR2 SMNVEV (reference sequence). Losses at the gene ends were 4 bases for V and 2 bases for J; bases not matched to a gene: 6. CDR3 length: 16 amino acids. The DNA for the CDR3 is TGTGCCAGCAGTTCTCTACTAGCGGGGGTACAAGAGACCCAGTACTTC. This sequence encodes CASSSLLAGVQETQYF.

DNA of the CDR3: TGTGCCAGCAGGACAGGGGGCTTAGCTAACTATGGCTACACCTTC. Its translation: CASRTGGLANYGYTF. This sequence joins TRBV28 and TRBJ1-2; 10 nucleotides line up with TRBD1. V was pared by 6 bases and J by 0 bases, with 4 bases of the junction left unmatched. This CDR3 has 15 amino acids. Germline CDR1 and CDR2: MDHEN and SYDVKM.

CDR3 nucleotide sequence: TGCGCCAGCAGCCAAGATTCGAGTGTACCTAGCACAGATACGCAGTATTTT. This encodes CASSQDSSVPSTDTQYF. The V call is TRBV4-1, the J call TRBJ2-3; no clear D. CDR3 length: 17 amino acids. The germline V gene has CDR1 MGHRA and CDR2 YSYEKL. V lost 0 bases and J lost 0, with 13 bases in between.

The chain is built from TRBV28 and TRBJ1-4; a weak D match, TRBD1 (5 bases). Trimming removed 3 bases at V and 5 bases at J, with 19 bases between. Germline V gene sequence: CDR1 MDHEN, CDR2 SYDVKM. The CDR3 extends over 17 amino acids. In DNA, the CDR3 is TGTGCCAGCAGTTTGGCCCGGGTCTTGGGGGGAAATGAAAAACTGTTTTTT. Translating it yields CASSLARVLGGNEKLFF.

This clone was observed many times. This chain joins TRBV15 and TRBJ1-1; 7 positions agree with TRBD1. Germline loops: CDR1 LNHNV, CDR2 YYDKDF (reference sequence). The CDR3 totals 18 residues. Losses at the gene ends were 5 bases for V and 3 bases for J; bases not matched to a gene: 18. The CDR3 spells CATSGPPADREWDTEAFF. In DNA, the CDR3 is TGTGCCACCAGCGGGCCGCCGGCCGACAGGGAGTGGGACACTGAAGCTTTCTTT.

The chain combines TRBV15 with TRBJ2-5, with TRBD1 identical over 8 bases. Germline CDR1 LNHNV, CDR2 YYDKDF (reference sequence). V lost 5 bases and J lost 4; bases outside the gene matches: 6. CDR3 length: 14 amino acids. CDR3 amino acids: CATSLPGTGETQYF. The CDR3 coding sequence is TGTGCCACCAGCTTACCCGGGACAGGAGAGACCCAGTACTTC. The full variable domain, in which reference TRBV15 and TRBJ2-5 provide the parts outside the CDR3, is DAMVIQNPRYQVTQFGKPVTLSCSQTLNHNVMYWYQQKSSQAPKLLFHYYDKDFNNEADTPDNFQSRRPNTSFCFLDIRSPGLGDTAMYLCATSLPGTGETQYFGPGTRLLVL.

V and J are TRBV6-4 and TRBJ1-3; D gene unclear. Germline V lookup: CDR1 MRHNA, CDR2 SNTAGT. The CDR3 is 16 residues long. V was trimmed by 5 bases and J by 1 base, leaving 15 bases between them. The CDR3 here is CASSSGLSRSGNTIYF. CDR3 in DNA: TGTGCCAGCAGTAGCGGACTCTCCCGATCTGGAAACACCATATATTTT.

The genes are TRBV4-2 and TRBJ2-1, with D perhaps matching TRBD1 (5 bases). Trimming left V 0 bases short and J 0 bases short, with 21 bases between. Germline lookup yields CDR1 LGHNA and CDR2 YNFKEQ. The CDR3 has 20 residues. CDR3 loop: CASSQDGAGTTRSSYNEQFF. The DNA of the CDR3 is TGTGCCAGCAGCCAAGATGGGGCAGGTACGACGAGAAGCTCCTACAATGAGCAGTTCTTC.

This clone was detected only a few times. This sequence joins TRBV12-2 and TRBJ1-4. TRBV12-2 is labeled a pseudogene. This CDR3 is 17 amino acids long. Written as DNA, the CDR3 is TGTGCAAGTCGCCCACTTTCTGGGGGGGGCGCCAATGAAAAACTGTTTTTT. Translated: CASRPLSGGGANEKLFF.

This chain uses TRBV15 with TRBJ2-3; 9 nucleotides line up with TRBD2. The CDR3 extends over 14 amino acids. V lost 7 bases and J lost 2; bases outside the gene matches: 4. Germline V CDR1 and CDR2: LNHNV, YYDKDF (reference sequence). The CDR3 sequence: CATKLAGYTDTQYF. The CDR3 DNA follows: TGTGCCACCAAGCTAGCGGGGTACACAGATACGCAGTATTTT.

This clone showed up just a few times. V is TRBV27 and J is TRBJ1-5; weak D call: TRBD1 (6 bases). CDR3 length: 13 residues. From germline, CDR1 is MNHEY and CDR2 SMNVEV (reference sequence). The V end was cut by 7 bases, the J end by 10 bases, with 17 bases between. The CDR3 reads CASTGTPRGPQHF. DNA of the CDR3: TGTGCCAGCACCGGGACCCCCAGGGGACCCCAGCATTTT.

The CDR3 bases are TGTGCCACCAGCCCCCAGGGGACAATTAACACTGAAGCTTTCTTT. Amino acid sequence: CATSPQGTINTEAFF. This rearrangement joins TRBV15 to TRBJ1-1, with D maybe TRBD1 (6 bases). This CDR3 is built from 15 residues. Germline V gene data show CDR1 as LNHNV and CDR2 as YYDKDF (reference sequence). Trimming shortened V by 5 bases and J by 2 bases, and 15 bases separated the two germline ends.

The chain links TRBV7-9 to TRBJ2-7; D is uncertain. CDR1 and CDR2 from the germline V gene are SEHNR and FQNEAQ (reference sequence). The V gene lost 2 bases and the J gene lost 3 bases, with 5 bases spanning the gap. CDR3 length: 12 residues. The CDR3 region is CASSLTLYEQYF. In DNA form, the CDR3 reads TGTGCCAGCAGCTTAACTCTCTACGAGCAGTACTTC.

The chain is built from TRBV7-8 and TRBJ2-5; D is undetermined. Germline loops: CDR1 SGHVS, CDR2 FQNEAQ. The V and J ends lost 1 base and 2 bases respectively, with 11 bases between them. The CDR3 contains 15 residues. The DNA for the CDR3 is TGTGCCAGCAGCTTAGGGGTACTAACTCAAGAGACCCAGTACTTC. It specifies CASSLGVLTQETQYF. The variable domain in full, completed from reference TRBV7-8 and TRBJ2-5, reads GAGVSQSPRYKVAKRGQDVALRCDPISGHVSLFWYQQALGQGPEFLTYFQNEAQLDKSGLPSDRFFAERPEGSVSTLKIQRTQQEDSAVYLCASSLGVLTQETQYFGPGTRLLVL.